A single sample gave rise to the 32 T cell receptor beta chains below, sequenced in a study of Ad26.COV2.S vaccination and SARS-CoV-2 variants. Clones were sequenced by immunoSEQ multiplex PCR, and TCRdb holds only the in-frame ones, with some missing. The sample shows 200,000 to 250,000 clones, 85% to 90% of them seen only once. The treatment: over 15 received Ad26.COV2.S at low or high dose, single or two shots; roughly 5 received placebo; per-sample allocation not given. Samples were taken on day 63 after the first vaccine or placebo injection. Source: peripheral blood, taken in a trial of Ad26.COV2.S vaccine versus placebo. The receptors were gathered from a person between 18 and 60 years old who received the Ad26.COV2.S COVID-19 vaccine or a placebo.

The CDR3 loop is CASSVLPGNYNEQFF. CDR3 nucleotide sequence: TGTGCCAGCAGCGTACTGCCCGGGAACTACAATGAGCAGTTCTTC. The V and J genes are TRBV7-3 and TRBJ2-1; tentatively, D is TRBD2 (5 bases). CDR1 and CDR2 (germline): SGHTA, FQGTGA. This CDR3 is built from 15 residues. V was cut by 5 bases and J by 3 bases, with 14 bases left in between.

V and J are TRBV6-2 or TRBV6-3 and TRBJ2-2, with unresolved D. V was trimmed by 0 bases and J by 1 base, leaving 18 bases between them. From germline, CDR1 is MNHEY and CDR2 SVGEGT. There are 19 residues in the CDR3. CDR3 nucleotide sequence: TGTGCCAGCAGTTACTCGAGCGTCGCTAGAGCTAAGAACACCGGGGAGCTGTTTTTT. Its translation: CASSYSSVARAKNTGELFF.

This chain joins TRBV18 and TRBJ1-5; tentative D call: TRBD1 (5 bases). Trimming took 6 bases from V and 7 from J, leaving 13 bases between them. From germline, CDR1 is KGHSH and CDR2 LQKENI. The CDR3 extends over 13 amino acids. CDR3 loop: CASSQGERQPQHF. CDR3 bases: TGTGCCAGCTCTCAGGGAGAAAGACAGCCCCAGCATTTT.

V usage is TRBV6-5 and J usage is TRBJ1-5; tentative D call: TRBD1 (5 bases). In germline, CDR1 is MNHEY, CDR2 SVGAGI. Trimming removed 7 bases at V and 7 bases at J, with 14 bases between. This CDR3 region has 13 residues. The CDR3 is CASNEGVGQPQHF. The CDR3 DNA reads as TGTGCCAGCAACGAAGGGGTAGGGCAGCCCCAGCATTTT.

The chain uses TRBV2 and TRBJ2-2; 8 bases align to TRBD1. V trimming: 4 bases; J trimming: 0 bases; junction bases outside the gene matches: 10. Germline CDR1 and CDR2: SNHLY and FYNNEI. This CDR3 has 18 residues. The CDR3 reads CASSGEWTGYTNTGELFF. For the CDR3, the DNA is TGTGCCAGCAGTGGGGAATGGACAGGGTATACGAACACCGGGGAGCTGTTTTTT.

J is TRBJ2-1 and V is TRBV7-2; TRBD2 agrees at 9 bases. The CDR3 extends over 19 amino acids. Germline trimming cut 1 base from V and 3 bases from J; bases unmatched to any gene: 13. Germline V lookup: CDR1 SGHTA, CDR2 FQGNSA. In DNA, the CDR3 is TGTGCCAGCAGCTTAGTGCCAGCGGGGGGCACACGGGTCTACAATGAGCAGTTCTTC. This codes for CASSLVPAGGTRVYNEQFF.

This chain uses TRBV2 with TRBJ1-5; D is unresolved. Germline V gene sequence: CDR1 SNHLY, CDR2 FYNNEI. The CDR3 loop spans 15 amino acids. Trimming stripped 4 bases from V and 0 bases from J, with 10 bases between. In nucleotides, the CDR3 is TGTGCCAGCAGTGCGGGGAACCCTAGCAATCAGCCCCAGCATTTT. It codes for CASSAGNPSNQPQHF. Combining the CDR3 with reference TRBV2 and TRBJ1-5 gives the whole variable domain EPEVTQTPSHQVTQMGQEVILRCVPISNHLYFYWYRQILGQKVEFLVSFYNNEISEKSEIFDDQFSVERPDGSNFTLKIRSTKLEDSAMYFCASSAGNPSNQPQHFGDGTRLSIL.

The V call is TRBV6-4, the J call TRBJ2-3; tentatively, D is TRBD1 (6 bases). Germline loops: CDR1 MRHNA, CDR2 SNTAGT. There are 13 residues in the CDR3. V was pared by 5 bases and J by 5 bases, with 11 bases between. CDR3 DNA sequence: TGTGCCAGCAGTCCAACAGGGTTAGATACGCAGTATTTT. Translation gives CASSPTGLDTQYF.

This chain joins TRBV5-5 and TRBJ2-5; 14 bases fit TRBD2. The CDR3 has 16 amino acids. V dropped 1 base and J dropped 5; count of bases not matched to a gene: 4. Germline-derived CDR1 and CDR2 are SGHKS and YYEKEE (reference sequence). The CDR3 DNA reads TGTGCCAGCAGCTTGCCCCGGACTAGCGGGGGGGAGACCCAGTACTTC. Translated: CASSLPRTSGGETQYF. The full variable domain, rest sourced from reference TRBV5-5 and TRBJ2-5, is DAGVTQSPTHLIKTRGQQVTLRCSPISGHKSVSWYQQVLGQGPQFIFQYYEKEERGRGNFPDRFSARQFPNYSSELNVNALLLGDSALYLCASSLPRTSGGETQYFGPGTRLLVL.

This chain uses TRBV7-6 with TRBJ2-1, with 7 positions matching TRBD2. Germline values: CDR1 SGHVS, CDR2 FNYEAQ. This CDR3 region has 17 residues. V lost 5 bases, J lost 0 bases, and 10 bases stayed unmatched. CDR3 coding DNA: TGTGCCAGCAGCCGAGGCAGCGGGGCGAGCTCCTACAATGAGCAGTTCTTC. This sequence encodes CASSRGSGASSYNEQFF.

This chain links TRBV3-1 (or the pseudogene TRBV3-2) with TRBJ2-5; TRBD2 matches 16 bases. CDR1 LGHDT and CDR2 YNNKEL come from the germline V gene (reference sequence). Unmatched junction bases numbered 5, after V lost 0 bases and J lost 4 bases. The CDR3 sequence is 18 residues long. The CDR3 bases are TGTGCCAGCAGCCAAGATCGGGGACTAGCGGGAGGGCGAGAGACCCAGTACTTC. It is translated as CASSQDRGLAGGRETQYF.

V is TRBV29-1 and J is TRBJ2-2; D might be TRBD1 or TRBD2, each matching 5 bases. Trimming removed 3 bases at V and 4 bases at J, with 15 bases between. Germline V gene sequence: CDR1 SQVTM, CDR2 ANQGSEA. The CDR3 length is 15 residues. For the CDR3, the DNA is TGCAGCGTTGAGATGAGGGGTCGAGGCACCGGGGAGCTGTTTTTT. Protein: CSVEMRGRGTGELFF.

The gene calls are TRBV10-3 and TRBJ2-1; 14 bases are a match to TRBD2. This CDR3 spans 15 amino acids. From germline, CDR1 is ENHRY and CDR2 SYGVKD. After removal of 6 bases from V and 7 bases from J, the junction contained 5 bases not matched to a gene. CDR3 sequence reads: CAISPGTSGSNEQFF. CDR3 nucleotide sequence: TGTGCCATCAGCCCAGGGACTAGCGGGAGTAATGAGCAGTTCTTC.

In its sample, this clone was seen once. This chain uses TRBV5-5 with TRBJ2-5, with a weak D call TRBD1 (5 bases). V shed 3 bases and J shed 4 bases, with 13 bases lying between them. Germline V gene sequence: CDR1 SGHKS, CDR2 YYEKEE (reference sequence). The CDR3 is made up of 14 amino acids. The CDR3 DNA reads as TGTGCCAGCAGCTCCACAGGCGTGAGAGAGACCCAGTACTTC. It is translated as CASSSTGVRETQYF.

The V call is TRBV28, the J call TRBJ2-2; unclear D gene. The CDR3 contains 16 residues. Trimming left V 2 bases short and J 3 bases short, with 13 bases between. Germline CDR1 MDHEN, CDR2 SYDVKM. This CDR3 is CASSLGVGPYTGELFF. DNA for the CDR3: TGTGCCAGCAGTTTAGGGGTAGGGCCGTACACCGGGGAGCTGTTTTTT.

The chain combines TRBV25-1 with TRBJ2-2; 7 bases are shared with TRBD2. V lost 5 bases and J lost 4; bases outside the gene matches: 7. The V gene's germline CDR1 is MGHDK and CDR2 SYGVNS. The CDR3 totals 15 residues. This chain's CDR3 is CASSRGGVGTGELFF. The CDR3 DNA sequence: TGTGCCAGCAGTCGGGGAGGGGTTGGCACCGGGGAGCTGTTTTTT.

The chain combines TRBV24-1 with TRBJ2-1; 9 bases fit TRBD2. Unmatched junction bases numbered 7, after V lost 4 bases and J lost 4 bases. Germline V lookup: CDR1 KGHDR, CDR2 SFDVKD. The CDR3 runs to 16 residues. CDR3 DNA sequence: TGTGCCACCAGTGAGTCTCTAGCGGGATTGTACAATGAGCAGTTCTTC. Amino acids: CATSESLAGLYNEQFF.

The V call is TRBV3-1 (or the pseudogene TRBV3-2), the J call TRBJ1-6; possibly TRBD1 for D (6 bases). Trimming removed 3 bases at V and 0 bases at J, with 15 bases between. Germline V gene sequence: CDR1 LGHDT, CDR2 YNNKEL (reference sequence). The CDR3 sequence is 18 residues long. In DNA form, the CDR3 reads TGTGCCAGCAGCCAGGGCAGGGGCTCCTTCTCCTATAATTCACCCCTCCACTTT. Translating gives CASSQGRGSFSYNSPLHF.

The chain has TRBV30 and TRBJ1-2, with 9 bases lining up with TRBD1. The V gene end was trimmed by 2 bases and the J gene end by 4 bases; junction bases not matched to a gene: 2. CDR1 and CDR2 from the germline V gene are GTSNPN and SVGIG (reference sequence). CDR3 length equals 13 residues. The CDR3 reads CAWSRQGGYGYTF. CDR3 nucleotides: TGTGCCTGGAGTCGACAGGGGGGCTATGGCTACACCTTC.

The rearrangement uses TRBV5-6 and TRBJ1-2; 11 nucleotides match TRBD1. The CDR3 totals 15 residues. The ends lost 4 bases at V and 6 bases at J; junction bases unmatched: 8. Per germline, CDR1 SGHDT and CDR2 YYEEEE. In nucleotides, the CDR3 is TGTGCCAGCAGCCCCCGGGACAGGGGGAACCATGGCTACACCTTC. Protein sequence: CASSPRDRGNHGYTF.

The chain combines TRBV6-6 with TRBJ1-1; 10 bases agree with TRBD1. The CDR3 is 16 residues long. Germline CDR1 reads MNHNY; CDR2 reads SVGAGI (reference sequence). The V gene end was trimmed by 4 bases and the J gene end by 5 bases; junction bases not matched to a gene: 10. The CDR3, as DNA: TGTGCCAGCAGTTTGGGACAGGGGAAGGTAGGAACTGAAGCTTTCTTT. Its translation: CASSLGQGKVGTEAFF.

The chain recombines TRBV2 with TRBJ2-7, with D tentatively TRBD1 or TRBD2 (6 bases each). CDR3 length: 14 residues. Germline CDR1 reads SNHLY; CDR2 reads FYNNEI. Trimming left V 10 bases short and J 4 bases short, with 20 bases between. The CDR3 DNA sequence: TGTGCCACCCTCGGGGGCAGCAGGACTTACGAGCAGTACTTC. Translating gives CATLGGSRTYEQYF.

The rearrangement joins TRBV10-3 to TRBJ2-1, with a weak D call TRBD1 (5 bases). With 0 bases removed from V and 7 bases from J, the gap between germline ends came to 16 bases. Germline assignment: CDR1 ENHRY and CDR2 SYGVKD. There are 16 residues in the CDR3. This CDR3 is CAISESGTGSKNEQFF. The DNA for the CDR3 is TGTGCCATCAGTGAGTCAGGAACAGGATCCAAAAATGAGCAGTTCTTC.

The J gene is TRBJ2-1, the V gene TRBV15; 10 bases map to TRBD2. Germline-derived CDR1 and CDR2 are LNHNV and YYDKDF (reference sequence). The CDR3 is made up of 17 amino acids. The junction had 4 bases not matched to a gene; V was cut back by 1 base and J by 1 base. Here the CDR3 reads CATSRGYSGGSYNEQFF. Written as DNA, the CDR3 is TGTGCCACCAGCAGAGGTTATAGCGGGGGGTCCTACAATGAGCAGTTCTTC. The entire variable domain, with the rest obtained from reference TRBV15 and TRBJ2-1, is as follows: DAMVIQNPRYQVTQFGKPVTLSCSQTLNHNVMYWYQQKSSQAPKLLFHYYDKDFNNEADTPDNFQSRRPNTSFCFLDIRSPGLGDTAMYLCATSRGYSGGSYNEQFFGPGTRLTVL.

The CDR3 DNA reads as TGTGCCAGCAGTTACGAGAGTGGGACGGTGAACTATGGCTACACCTTC. Translated, it gives CASSYESGTVNYGYTF. The chain links TRBV6-5 to TRBJ1-2, with TRBD1 as a possible D gene (5 bases). Germline values: CDR1 MNHEY, CDR2 SVGAGI. The CDR3 consists of 16 residues. Trimming pared 2 bases from V and 2 bases from J, leaving 15 bases between.

The J gene is TRBJ1-2, the V gene TRBV24-1; D might be TRBD1 (5 bases). In germline, CDR1 is KGHDR, CDR2 SFDVKD. The CDR3 consists of 14 residues. V was pared by 3 bases and J by 4 bases, with 11 bases between. The CDR3 bases are TGTGCCACCAGTGATAACAGGCCGTCCTATGGCTACACCTTC. Protein product: CATSDNRPSYGYTF.

V is TRBV7-2 and J is TRBJ2-7; 8 bases are a match to TRBD1. This CDR3 is built from 15 residues. V shed 1 base, J shed 2 bases, and the junction held 4 bases outside the gene matches. Per the germline V gene, CDR1 is SGHTA and CDR2 is FQGNSA. CDR3 loop: CASSLGRGRAYEQYF. Here the CDR3 DNA reads TGTGCCAGCAGCTTAGGCAGGGGGCGAGCCTACGAGCAGTACTTC.

The gene calls are TRBV7-9 and TRBJ2-1, with TRBD2 matching over 8 bases. This CDR3 has 17 residues. J lost 0 bases, V lost 0 bases, and 4 bases had no gene match. Germline values: CDR1 SEHNR, CDR2 FQNEAQ (reference sequence). As DNA, the CDR3 is TGTGCCAGCAGCTTAGCCAAAGCGGGGGCCTCCTACAATGAGCAGTTCTTC. Translating it yields CASSLAKAGASYNEQFF.

The chain couples TRBV19 to TRBJ2-7; perhaps TRBD2 as D (6 bases). The CDR3 has 17 residues. Trimming shortened V by 5 bases and J by 2 bases, and 22 bases separated the two germline ends. Germline V CDR1 and CDR2: LNHDA, SQIVND (reference sequence). The CDR3 spells CASSAGFLAPRTYEQYF. The CDR3 DNA sequence: TGTGCCAGTAGTGCGGGGTTCCTCGCCCCTAGAACCTACGAGCAGTACTTC.

The chain employs TRBV24-1 and TRBJ1-5; TRBD1 might be the D (5 bases). V was shortened by 3 bases and J by 7 bases, with 12 bases between the two germline ends. CDR1 is KGHDR and CDR2 is SFDVKD in the germline V gene. The CDR3 is 14 amino acids. CDR3 in DNA: TGTGCCACCAGTGATCCAGGGAGAGGACAGCCCCAGCATTTT. Residues: CATSDPGRGQPQHF.

The chain joins TRBV5-4 to TRBJ2-3; D perhaps matches TRBD1 (5 bases). This CDR3 has 15 amino acids. Germline CDR1 SGHNT, CDR2 YYREEE (reference sequence). V was clipped by 1 base and J by 0 bases, with 9 bases between them. This chain's CDR3 is CASSLPQGSTDTQYF. In nucleotides, the CDR3 is TGTGCCAGCAGCTTGCCGCAGGGAAGCACAGATACGCAGTATTTT.

V gene TRBV30 combines with J gene TRBJ2-2; no clear D. Germline lookup yields CDR1 GTSNPN and CDR2 SVGIG (reference sequence). The CDR3 is 13 residues long. Trimming left V 4 bases short and J 1 base short, with 7 bases between. The CDR3 reads CAWKSENTGELFF. CDR3 in DNA: TGTGCCTGGAAATCTGAGAACACCGGGGAGCTGTTTTTT. Full variable domain (missing parts from reference TRBV30 and TRBJ2-2): SQTIHQWPATLVQPVGSPLSLECTVEGTSNPNLYWYRQAAGRGLQLLFYSVGIGQISSEVPQNLSASRPQDRQFILSSKKLLLSDSGFYLCAWKSENTGELFFGEGSRLTVL.